The T cell receptor (beta chain) under discussion was sequenced for a study of T cell repertoires in cytomegalovirus infection. Study-level background: CMV infection and matching HLA type were both indicated by public TCR beta signatures. The study, taken as a whole, reports: Cumulative public TCR beta family frequency identified carriers of CMV plus the relevant HLA. What dominated the ex vivo response were HLA-C-restricted CMV-specific TCR beta clonotypes.

TCRdb re-called the reads through MiXCR, storing one row per CDR3 protein. The sample yields fewer than 250,000 distinct CDR3 sequences, 9% to 15% seen once. This clonotype was detected ten times or more. The target antigen is unknown. Germline V gene sequence: CDR1 MNHEY, CDR2 SVGAGI. V was pared by 0 bases and J by 1 base, with 15 bases between. The CDR3 contains 17 residues. This TCR was recovered from a human donor in good health (CMV status not recorded). Some clones in this sample may be carry-over from other donors' samples. This sequence joins TRBV6-5 and TRBJ2-5; possible D gene TRBD2, 5 bases. Sequencing was carried out using PBMCs. DNA for the CDR3: TGTGCCAGCAGTTACTCGGCCTTGAGAGGGCCCCAAGAGACCCAGTACTTC. Amino acids: CASSYSALRGPQETQYF.